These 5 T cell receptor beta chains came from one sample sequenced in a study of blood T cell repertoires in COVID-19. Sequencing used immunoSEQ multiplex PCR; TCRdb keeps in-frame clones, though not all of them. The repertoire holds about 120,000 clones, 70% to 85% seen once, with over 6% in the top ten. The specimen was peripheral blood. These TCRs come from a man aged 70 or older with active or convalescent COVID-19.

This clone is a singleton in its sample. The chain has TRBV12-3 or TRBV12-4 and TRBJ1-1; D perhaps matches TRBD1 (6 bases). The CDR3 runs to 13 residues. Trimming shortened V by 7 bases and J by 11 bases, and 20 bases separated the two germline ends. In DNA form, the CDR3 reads TGTGCCAGCACGGAGAGGGGGTCCTCACCCGCTTTCTTT. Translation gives CASTERGSSPAFF.

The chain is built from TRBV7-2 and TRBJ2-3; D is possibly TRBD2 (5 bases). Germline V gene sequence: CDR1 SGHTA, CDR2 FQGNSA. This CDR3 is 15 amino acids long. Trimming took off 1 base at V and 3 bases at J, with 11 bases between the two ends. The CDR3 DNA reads TGTGCCAGCAGCTTAGGGACTTGGTCTACAGATACGCAGTATTTT. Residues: CASSLGTWSTDTQYF. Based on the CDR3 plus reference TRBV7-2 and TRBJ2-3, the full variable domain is GAGVSQSPSNKVTEKGKDVELRCDPISGHTALYWYRQSLGQGLEFLIYFQGNSAPDKSGLPSDRFSAERTGGSVSTLTIQRTQQEDSAVYLCASSLGTWSTDTQYFGPGTRLTVL.

CDR3 DNA sequence: TGTGCCAGCAGCTTAGGGTTGGCCACAGATACGCAGTATTTT. It encodes CASSLGLATDTQYF. The V call is TRBV13, the J call TRBJ2-3; D not certain. Germline V gene sequence: CDR1 PRHDT, CDR2 FYEKMQ (reference sequence). V shed 0 bases and J shed 2 bases, with 6 bases lying between them. This CDR3 contains 14 residues.

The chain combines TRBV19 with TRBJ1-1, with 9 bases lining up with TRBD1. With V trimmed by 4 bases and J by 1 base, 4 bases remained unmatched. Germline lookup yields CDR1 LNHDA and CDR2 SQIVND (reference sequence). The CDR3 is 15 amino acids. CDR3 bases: TGTGCCAGTAGTACGCAACAGGGGGCGAACACTGAAGCTTTCTTT. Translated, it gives CASSTQQGANTEAFF.

As DNA, the CDR3 is TGTGCCAGCAGTTTGGGGGGGGGTGTCCACGAGCAGTACTTC. It yields the protein CASSLGGGVHEQYF. This chain joins TRBV28 and TRBJ2-7; 7 nucleotides line up with TRBD2. Germline CDR1 MDHEN, CDR2 SYDVKM. The CDR3 runs to 14 residues. J gave up 5 bases and V 3 bases, and 7 bases lay outside the gene matches.